These 25 T cell receptor beta chains were all obtained from the same sample, sequenced in a study of response to subunit inactivated influenza vaccine. One entry per CDR3 protein, called by TCRdb with MiXCR from the RT-PCR reads. The sample yields 490,000 or so distinct CDR3 sequences, 6% to 9% seen once. Sequencing was performed on PBMCs from blood, taken around 2 years after vaccination. These TCRs come from a man between 50 and 69 years old who received an inactivated influenza vaccine.

This clonotype was seen more than once but under ten times. V is TRBV6-2 or TRBV6-3 and J is TRBJ1-3; D remains unclear. The CDR3 runs 13 residues. CDR1 and CDR2 from the germline V gene are MNHEY and SVGEGT. V lost 0 bases and J 8 bases, leaving 8 bases between the germline ends. The CDR3 DNA reads as TGTGCCAGCAGTTACTCGAAGATCCACACCATATATTTT. Translation gives CASSYSKIHTIYF.

CDR3 sequence: CASSLSPGSGNTIYF. In DNA, the CDR3 is TGCGCCAGCAGCTTGAGTCCGGGCTCTGGAAACACCATATATTTT. J is TRBJ1-3 and V is TRBV5-1; D gene uncertain. In germline, CDR1 is SGHRS, CDR2 YFSETQ. This CDR3 has 15 amino acids. With 1 base removed from V and 0 bases from J, the gap between germline ends came to 8 bases. Combining the CDR3 with reference TRBV5-1 and TRBJ1-3 gives the whole variable domain KAGVTQTPRYLIKTRGQQVTLSCSPISGHRSVSWYQQTPGQGLQFLFEYFSETQRNKGNFPGRFSGRQFSNSRSEMNVSTLELGDSALYLCASSLSPGSGNTIYFGEGSWLTVV.

This clonotype was detected many times. This sequence joins TRBV5-1 and TRBJ2-1, with D perhaps TRBD2 (6 bases). V was cut by 3 bases and J by 0 bases, with 10 bases left in between. Germline V CDR1 and CDR2: SGHRS, YFSETQ. The CDR3 runs to 15 residues. The chain's CDR3 is CASSSGGLSYNEQFF. In DNA, the CDR3 is TGCGCCAGCAGCTCCGGGGGACTCTCCTACAATGAGCAGTTCTTC.

The V call is TRBV14, the J call TRBJ2-1; tentative D call: TRBD2 (5 bases). The CDR3 spans 16 residues. The germline gives CDR1 SGHDN, CDR2 FVKESK. Trimming removed 5 bases from V and 0 bases from J, with 14 bases in between. CDR3 in amino acids: CASSYLRDYSYNEQFF. The CDR3 DNA sequence: TGTGCCAGCAGCTATTTAAGAGACTACTCCTACAATGAGCAGTTCTTC. Filled out from reference TRBV14 and TRBJ2-1, the complete variable domain reads EAGVTQFPSHSVIEKGQTVTLRCDPISGHDNLYWYRRVMGKEIKFLLHFVKESKQDESGMPNNRFLAERTGGTYSTLKVQPAELEDSGVYFCASSYLRDYSYNEQFFGPGTRLTVL.

V is TRBV11-2 and J is TRBJ2-1, with D tentatively TRBD1 (6 bases). Trimming shortened V by 7 bases and J by 5 bases, and 15 bases separated the two germline ends. CDR1 is SGHAT and CDR2 is FQNNGV in the germline V gene. The CDR3 consists of 14 residues. CDR3 amino acids: CASIKGTSHNEQFF. The DNA of the CDR3 is TGTGCCAGCATTAAGGGGACAAGCCACAATGAGCAGTTCTTC.

This clonotype was seen a few times. J is TRBJ2-5 and V is TRBV20-1; D gene ambiguous. Germline CDR1 and CDR2: DFQATT and SNEGSKA (reference sequence). The V gene lost 3 bases and the J gene lost 2 bases, with 10 bases spanning the gap. CDR3 size: 13 residues. The CDR3 DNA follows: TGCAGTGCTAGGAGCGTCGGTCAAGAGACCCAGTACTTC. Amino acids: CSARSVGQETQYF.

This chain uses TRBV20-1 with TRBJ2-7; TRBD1 or TRBD2 may be the D gene (5 bases each). Germline V gene data show CDR1 as DFQATT and CDR2 as SNEGSKA (reference sequence). The CDR3 runs 14 residues. V was shortened by 6 bases and J by 0 bases, with 15 bases between the two germline ends. The CDR3 coding sequence is TGCAGTGCGCATCTCCGGGACCACTCCTACGAGCAGTACTTC. Protein product: CSAHLRDHSYEQYF.

This clonotype was counted between two and nine times. V gene TRBV6-1 combines with J gene TRBJ2-2; 8 nucleotides line up with TRBD1. Germline-derived CDR1 and CDR2 are MNHNS and SASEGT. The V and J ends lost 8 bases and 2 bases, in that order; junction bases with no gene match: 1. The CDR3 spans 13 residues. In DNA form, the CDR3 reads TGTGCCAGCGACAGGGGTAACACCGGGGAGCTGTTTTTT. Translated: CASDRGNTGELFF.

This clonotype turned up a few times. The genes are TRBV6-1 and TRBJ2-3; D is perhaps TRBD2 (5 bases). The CDR3 extends over 14 amino acids. Looked up from germline, CDR1 is MNHNS and CDR2 is SASEGT. Trimming removed 5 bases from V and 1 base from J, with 10 bases in between. The CDR3 sequence is CASSTYSGTDTQYF. CDR3 sequence (DNA): TGTGCCAGCAGTACATATAGCGGCACAGATACGCAGTATTTT.

This clonotype was detected many times. This chain joins TRBV6-2 or TRBV6-3 and TRBJ1-1; D not resolved. Germline lookup yields CDR1 MNHEY and CDR2 SVGEGT. The CDR3 sequence is 14 residues long. Trimming left V 7 bases short and J 1 base short, with 13 bases between. This CDR3 is CASTLAGQNTEAFF. The CDR3 DNA sequence: TGTGCCAGCACCCTCGCTGGGCAGAACACTGAAGCTTTCTTT.

This clonotype has only a few counts. V gene TRBV4-1 combines with J gene TRBJ2-2, with 7 bases lining up with TRBD1. V shed 1 base and J 3 bases; nucleotides not matched to a gene: 2. The CDR3 consists of 15 residues. Germline-derived CDR1 and CDR2 are MGHRA and YSYEKL. The CDR3: CASSQGDSDTGELFF. The CDR3 bases are TGCGCCAGCAGCCAAGGGGACAGTGACACCGGGGAGCTGTTTTTT.

This clonotype was seen many times. CDR3 region: CASSFGGELFF. DNA of the CDR3: TGTGCCAGCAGTTTCGGCGGGGAGCTGTTTTTT. V gene TRBV12-3 or TRBV12-4 combines with J gene TRBJ2-2; D gene ambiguous. V lost 3 bases, J lost 7 bases, and 3 bases lay in between. This CDR3 spans 11 amino acids.

This clonotype was picked up a small number of times. The V call is TRBV6-2 or TRBV6-3, the J call TRBJ1-1; D is unresolved. V lost 2 bases, J lost 4 bases, and 8 bases lay in between. The CDR3 covers 13 residues. The germline V gene has CDR1 MNHEY and CDR2 SVGEGT. The CDR3 DNA sequence: TGTGCCAGCAGTTACGTGTCGGGCACTGAAGCTTTCTTT. It is translated as CASSYVSGTEAFF.

In this sample, this clonotype turned up a few times. The chain has TRBV20-1 and TRBJ1-5, with a weak D call TRBD1 (5 bases). Germline V lookup: CDR1 DFQATT, CDR2 SNEGSKA (reference sequence). CDR3 length: 14 residues. V shed 6 bases and J shed 0 bases, with 12 bases lying between them. CDR3 bases: TGCAGTGCCCCGGACATTTATAGCAATCAGCCCCAGCATTTT. Its translation is CSAPDIYSNQPQHF.

The chain couples TRBV9 to TRBJ2-1, with 10 bases identical to TRBD2. The CDR3 runs 15 residues. Germline V gene sequence: CDR1 SGDLS, CDR2 YYNGEE. V dropped 4 bases and J dropped 8; count of bases not matched to a gene: 9. CDR3 amino acids: CASSSSGSRSDEQFF. The DNA for the CDR3 is TGTGCCAGCAGCTCTAGCGGGAGCCGTAGCGATGAGCAGTTCTTC.

This clonotype has ten or more counts. The chain couples TRBV28 to TRBJ2-1; D remains ambiguous. The CDR3 is made up of 14 amino acids. Between the trimmed V and J ends, which lost 2 bases and 10 bases, there was a span of 15 bases. Germline CDR1 reads MDHEN; CDR2 reads SYDVKM. The CDR3 sequence is CASSLAPPGWEQFF. CDR3 DNA sequence: TGTGCCAGCAGTTTAGCCCCCCCCGGGTGGGAGCAGTTCTTC.

This clonotype was seen a handful of times. This chain joins TRBV20-1 and TRBJ2-7; D possibly corresponds to TRBD1 (6 bases). The CDR3 extends over 14 amino acids. Germline V gene data show CDR1 as DFQATT and CDR2 as SNEGSKA (reference sequence). Deletions cut 7 bases from V and 0 bases from J, with 16 bases between. As DNA, the CDR3 is TGCAGTGTTACGGGACACCTCAACTCCTACGAGCAGTACTTC. Translating it yields CSVTGHLNSYEQYF.

This clonotype was detected a few times. V gene TRBV29-1 combines with J gene TRBJ2-1; 10 nucleotides agree with TRBD2. Germline CDR1 and CDR2: SQVTM and ANQGSEA. This CDR3 region has 17 residues. Trimming cost V 3 bases and J 4 bases; bases outside gene matches: 12. CDR3 in amino acids: CSVDLAGATLTYNEQFF. The CDR3 DNA is TGCAGCGTTGACCTAGCGGGGGCCACCCTGACATACAATGAGCAGTTCTTC.

The rearrangement links TRBV9 to TRBJ1-4; 7 bases line up with TRBD1. The V segment lost 0 bases and the J segment 4 bases; nucleotides outside the gene matches: 3. CDR1 is SGDLS and CDR2 is YYNGEE in the germline V gene. The CDR3 consists of 15 residues. The CDR3 reads CASSVADRNNEKLFF. CDR3 sequence (DNA): TGTGCCAGCAGCGTAGCGGACAGGAATAATGAAAAACTGTTTTTT. Using reference TRBV9 and TRBJ1-4 for the parts outside the CDR3, the full variable domain is DSGVTQTPKHLITATGQRVTLRCSPRSGDLSVYWYQQSLDQGLQFLIQYYNGEERAKGNILERFSAQQFPDLHSELNLSSLELGDSALYFCASSVADRNNEKLFFGSGTQLSVL.

This clonotype was seen only a few times. This rearrangement joins TRBV2 to TRBJ2-3; 7 bases agree with TRBD2. CDR3 length: 15 amino acids. The junction had 6 bases not matched to a gene; V was cut back by 1 base and J by 5 bases. Germline CDR1 is SNHLY and CDR2 is FYNNEI. The CDR3 spells CASSEGGGRIDTQYF. CDR3 in DNA: TGTGCCAGCAGTGAAGGGGGAGGGCGTATAGATACGCAGTATTTT.

This clonotype was observed a few times. The J gene is TRBJ1-4, the V gene TRBV3-1, with TRBD1 as a possible D gene (5 bases). The CDR3 consists of 17 residues. The germline gives CDR1 LGHDT, CDR2 YNNKEL (reference sequence). Trimming took off 5 bases at V and 8 bases at J, with 24 bases between the two ends. DNA for the CDR3: TGTGCCAGCAGCTCCGACACTAACTCCGGGACGGGGGAAAAACTGTTTTTT. It is translated as CASSSDTNSGTGEKLFF.

In this sample, this clonotype turned up many times. The rearrangement uses TRBV9 and TRBJ2-7, with TRBD1 identical over 7 bases. Germline CDR1 SGDLS, CDR2 YYNGEE. The CDR3 contains 15 residues. J lost 0 bases, V lost 1 base, and 4 bases had no gene match. In DNA, the CDR3 is TGTGCCAGCAGCGTAACGGGACAGAGCTCCTACGAGCAGTACTTC. Amino acids: CASSVTGQSSYEQYF.

This clonotype was seen more than once but under ten times. The chain employs TRBV19 and TRBJ1-2, with unresolved D. In germline, CDR1 is LNHDA, CDR2 SQIVND (reference sequence). V was shortened by 8 bases and J by 4 bases, with 17 bases between the two germline ends. The CDR3 totals 14 residues. The CDR3 DNA reads as TGTGCCAGTTCACCCGCTGGGTTTTTCTATGGCTACACCTTC. Its translation is CASSPAGFFYGYTF.

This clonotype was recorded a few times. This sequence joins TRBV4-2 and TRBJ2-2; D is unclear. Germline V CDR1 and CDR2: LGHNA, YNFKEQ. Trimming left V 1 base short and J 1 base short, with 13 bases between. This CDR3 has 17 residues. CDR3 coding DNA: TGTGCCAGCAGCCAAGTGTACGGAACGGAGAACACCGGGGAGCTGTTTTTT. This encodes CASSQVYGTENTGELFF.

The rearrangement links TRBV12-3 or TRBV12-4 to TRBJ1-1; perhaps TRBD1 as D (6 bases). V gave up 6 bases and J gave up 4 bases, with 9 bases separating them. The CDR3 totals 12 residues. The chain's CDR3 is CASRRQVTEAFF. The CDR3 DNA reads TGTGCCAGCAGAAGACAGGTCACTGAAGCTTTCTTT.